This is a list of T cell receptor beta chains from one sample in a study of OX40 agonist ivuxolimab in advanced cancers. This table comes from immunoSEQ multiplex PCR, and its TCRdb copy is limited to in-frame clones, with some not included. The sample holds 35,000 to 55,000 clones; around 88% are singletons and the top ten take 13% to 15%. The source was CD4+ or CD8+ T cells sorted from blood, collected in a trial of the OX40 agonist ivuxolimab. The receptors were gathered from an adult with an advanced solid tumor such as melanoma, head and neck, liver or kidney cancer. Both conserved end residues are part of each CDR3. The D gene is left open where the match is weak. For some rows the clone size is stated as once, few or many, or as a class when expanded; others skip it.

j_call: TRBJ1-4
v_call: TRBV13
d_call: TRBD1
clone_size: NA
cdr3_aa: CASSPRRRAVLGQVYEKLFF
cdr3_nt: TGTGCCAGCAGCCCACGACGGCGAGCGGTTTTGGGACAGGTGTATGAAAAACTGTTTTTT

j_call: TRBJ2-5
v_call: TRBV2
d_call: TRBD2
clone_size: NA
cdr3_aa: CASNSFGEGRETQYF
cdr3_nt: TGTGCCAGCAACTCTTTTGGGGAGGGCCGGGAGACCCAGTACTTC

j_call: TRBJ2-6
v_call: TRBV30
d_call: NA
clone_size: NA
cdr3_aa: CAWSARTSGANVLTF
cdr3_nt: TGTGCCTGGAGTGCCCGGACCTCTGGGGCCAACGTCCTGACTTTC

j_call: TRBJ2-3
v_call: TRBV19
d_call: NA
clone_size: NA
cdr3_aa: CASSIGQYSGTDTQYF
cdr3_nt: TGTGCCAGTAGTATAGGCCAATATAGCGGCACAGATACGCAGTATTTT

j_call: TRBJ1-4
v_call: TRBV4-2
d_call: NA
clone_size: NA
cdr3_aa: CASSHATYATNEKLFF
cdr3_nt: TGTGCCAGCAGCCACGCAACGTATGCAACTAATGAAAAACTGTTTTTT

j_call: TRBJ1-1
v_call: TRBV5-8
d_call: NA
clone_size: NA
cdr3_aa: CASSLGGVGGTAFF
cdr3_nt: TGTGCCAGCAGCTTGGGGGGAGTTGGAGGGACGGCTTTCTTT

j_call: TRBJ2-2
v_call: TRBV11-3
d_call: TRBD2
clone_size: few
cdr3_aa: CASSLLSAGDTGELFF
cdr3_nt: TGTGCCAGCAGCTTATTGTCTGCGGGAGACACCGGGGAGCTGTTTTTT

j_call: TRBJ2-2
v_call: TRBV9
d_call: NA
clone_size: NA
cdr3_aa: CASSVAPLTGVNTGELFF
cdr3_nt: TGTGCCAGCAGCGTAGCCCCCCTCACGGGAGTCAACACCGGGGAGCTGTTTTTT

j_call: TRBJ2-3
v_call: TRBV7-2
d_call: TRBD2
clone_size: few
cdr3_aa: CASSLEGLAGRTDTQYF
cdr3_nt: TGTGCCAGCAGCTTAGAGGGGCTAGCGGGGCGCACAGATACGCAGTATTTT

j_call: TRBJ2-2
v_call: TRBV18
d_call: TRBD1
clone_size: once
cdr3_aa: CASSPRQGHSTGELFF
cdr3_nt: TGTGCCAGCTCACCGAGACAGGGACACTCCACCGGGGAGCTGTTTTTT

j_call: TRBJ2-1
v_call: TRBV6-6
d_call: NA
clone_size: NA
cdr3_aa: CASRPRQVVSYNEQFF
cdr3_nt: TGTGCCAGCAGGCCCCGACAGGTCGTCTCCTACAATGAGCAGTTCTTC

j_call: TRBJ2-5
v_call: TRBV4-1
d_call: TRBD1
clone_size: NA
cdr3_aa: CASSQDLDRGMETQYF
cdr3_nt: TGCGCCAGCAGCCAAGATCTGGACAGGGGGATGGAGACCCAGTACTTC

j_call: TRBJ1-4
v_call: TRBV11-2
d_call: TRBD1
clone_size: once
cdr3_aa: CASSYQGELDKLFF
cdr3_nt: TGTGCCAGCAGCTACCAGGGGGAATTAGACAAACTGTTTTTT

j_call: TRBJ2-2
v_call: TRBV9
d_call: NA
clone_size: NA
cdr3_aa: CASSLYTGELFF
cdr3_nt: TGTGCCAGCAGCCTTTACACCGGGGAGCTGTTTTTT

j_call: TRBJ2-7
v_call: TRBV5-1
d_call: NA
clone_size: NA
cdr3_aa: CASSRDPGNREQYF
cdr3_nt: TGCGCCAGCAGCCGGGACCCTGGGAACCGGGAGCAGTACTTC

j_call: TRBJ2-3
v_call: TRBV5-1
d_call: NA
clone_size: NA
cdr3_aa: CASSLPSGSTDTQYF
cdr3_nt: TGCGCCAGCAGCTTGCCAAGCGGAAGCACAGATACGCAGTATTTT

j_call: TRBJ2-7
v_call: TRBV11-2
d_call: NA
clone_size: NA
cdr3_aa: CASSLEGNSVGEQYF
cdr3_nt: TGTGCCAGCAGCTTAGAGGGCAACTCAGTCGGCGAGCAGTACTTC

j_call: TRBJ1-1
v_call: TRBV27
d_call: NA
clone_size: NA
cdr3_aa: CASSRRVHTEAFF
cdr3_nt: TGTGCCAGCAGTCGCCGGGTACACACTGAAGCTTTCTTT

j_call: TRBJ2-1
v_call: TRBV11-3
d_call: NA
clone_size: NA
cdr3_aa: CASSHGGYNEQFF
cdr3_nt: TGTGCCAGCAGCCATGGAGGGTACAATGAGCAGTTCTTC

j_call: TRBJ2-2
v_call: TRBV2
d_call: NA
clone_size: once
cdr3_aa: CASSNTQNTGELFF
cdr3_nt: TGTGCCAGCAGCAATACACAGAACACCGGGGAGCTGTTTTTT

j_call: TRBJ2-3
v_call: TRBV10-3
d_call: TRBD2
clone_size: NA
cdr3_aa: CAISGGSSGRLDTQYF
cdr3_nt: TGTGCCATCAGTGGTGGGTCTAGCGGGAGATTAGATACGCAGTATTTT

j_call: TRBJ2-1
v_call: TRBV4-1
d_call: TRBD2
clone_size: NA
cdr3_aa: CASSQERERYNEQFF
cdr3_nt: TGCGCCAGCAGCCAAGAGCGGGAGCGGTACAATGAGCAGTTCTTC

j_call: TRBJ2-2
v_call: TRBV27
d_call: TRBD2
clone_size: NA
cdr3_aa: CASSPSGPTGELFF
cdr3_nt: TGTGCCAGCAGCCCTAGCGGCCCCACCGGGGAGCTGTTTTTT

j_call: TRBJ2-1
v_call: TRBV5-1
d_call: TRBD1
clone_size: NA
cdr3_aa: CASSLGDRTYNEQFF
cdr3_nt: TGCGCCAGCAGCTTGGGGGACAGGACTTACAATGAGCAGTTCTTC

j_call: TRBJ2-7
v_call: TRBV6-1
d_call: NA
clone_size: NA
cdr3_aa: CASSGSPGPYEQYF
cdr3_nt: TGTGCCAGCAGTGGTTCCCCCGGGCCCTACGAGCAGTACTTC

j_call: TRBJ1-1
v_call: TRBV19
d_call: NA
clone_size: NA
cdr3_aa: CASIGGATNTEAFF
cdr3_nt: TGTGCCAGTATCGGGGGGGCGACGAACACTGAAGCTTTCTTT

j_call: TRBJ2-7
v_call: TRBV7-9
d_call: TRBD1
clone_size: NA
cdr3_aa: CASSPHQGAYEQYF
cdr3_nt: TGTGCCAGCAGCCCCCATCAGGGGGCCTACGAGCAGTACTTC

j_call: TRBJ2-7
v_call: TRBV12-5
d_call: NA
clone_size: NA
cdr3_aa: CASGLGGSYEQYF
cdr3_nt: TGTGCTAGTGGTTTGGGGGGGTCCTACGAGCAGTACTTC

j_call: TRBJ2-7
v_call: TRBV5-1
d_call: NA
clone_size: NA
cdr3_aa: CASSPTGSYEQYF
cdr3_nt: TGCGCCAGCAGCCCCACAGGTTCCTACGAGCAGTACTTC

j_call: TRBJ2-7
v_call: TRBV30
d_call: TRBD2
clone_size: NA
cdr3_aa: CAWSPLAGVSYEQYF
cdr3_nt: TGTGCCTGGAGTCCTCTAGCGGGAGTATCCTACGAGCAGTACTTC

j_call: TRBJ2-6
v_call: TRBV19
d_call: NA
clone_size: NA
cdr3_aa: CASSIIGSGANVLTF
cdr3_nt: TGTGCCAGTAGTATAATAGGCTCCGGGGCCAACGTCCTGACTTTC

j_call: TRBJ2-7
v_call: TRBV4-1
d_call: NA
clone_size: NA
cdr3_aa: CASSQERIRVSEQYF
cdr3_nt: TGCGCCAGCAGCCAAGAGAGAATCAGGGTCTCCGAGCAGTACTTC

j_call: TRBJ2-2
v_call: TRBV10-1
d_call: NA
clone_size: NA
cdr3_aa: CASSESGGLGTGELFF
cdr3_nt: TGCGCCAGCAGTGAGTCGGGGGGTTTGGGCACCGGGGAGCTGTTTTTT

j_call: TRBJ2-2
v_call: TRBV9
d_call: NA
clone_size: NA
cdr3_aa: CASIPPGELFF
cdr3_nt: TGTGCCAGCATCCCTCCCGGGGAGCTGTTTTTT

j_call: TRBJ1-5
v_call: TRBV27
d_call: NA
clone_size: NA
cdr3_aa: CASSLGRSQPQHF
cdr3_nt: TGTGCCAGCAGTTTGGGCAGGAGTCAGCCCCAGCATTTT

j_call: TRBJ2-2
v_call: TRBV7-3
d_call: NA
clone_size: few
cdr3_aa: CASSPTNTGELFF
cdr3_nt: TGTGCCAGCAGCCCCACGAACACCGGGGAGCTGTTTTTT

j_call: TRBJ2-7
v_call: TRBV2
d_call: NA
clone_size: NA
cdr3_aa: CASGGARGRHEQYF
cdr3_nt: TGTGCCAGCGGAGGCGCTCGGGGGCGGCACGAGCAGTACTTC

j_call: TRBJ1-1
v_call: TRBV7-9
d_call: TRBD1
clone_size: NA
cdr3_aa: CASSQQGARYTEAFF
cdr3_nt: TGTGCCAGCAGCCAACAGGGGGCACGGTACACTGAAGCTTTCTTT

j_call: TRBJ1-3
v_call: TRBV7-9
d_call: TRBD1
clone_size: once
cdr3_aa: CASSPRTGRSGNTIYF
cdr3_nt: TGTGCCAGCAGCCCGCGGACAGGCCGCTCTGGAAACACCATATATTTT

j_call: TRBJ2-7
v_call: TRBV10-2
d_call: NA
clone_size: NA
cdr3_aa: CASSEREPYEQYF
cdr3_nt: TGCGCCAGCAGTGAGCGGGAGCCCTACGAGCAGTACTTC

j_call: TRBJ1-3
v_call: TRBV18
d_call: NA
clone_size: NA
cdr3_aa: CASSPRQGASGNTIYF
cdr3_nt: TGTGCCAGCTCACCAAGACAAGGTGCCTCTGGAAACACCATATATTTT

j_call: TRBJ2-1
v_call: TRBV7-3
d_call: TRBD2
clone_size: NA
cdr3_aa: CASSPTPLAGVPFF
cdr3_nt: TGTGCCAGCAGCCCGACCCCACTAGCGGGAGTTCCGTTCTTC

j_call: TRBJ2-1
v_call: TRBV11-3
d_call: NA
clone_size: NA
cdr3_aa: CASSHLSGSYNEQFF
cdr3_nt: TGTGCCAGCAGCCATCTTAGTGGCTCCTACAATGAGCAGTTCTTC

j_call: TRBJ1-1
v_call: TRBV19
d_call: NA
clone_size: NA
cdr3_aa: CASSRRNTEAFF
cdr3_nt: TGTGCCAGTAGTCGACGTAACACTGAAGCTTTCTTT

j_call: TRBJ1-2
v_call: TRBV5-1
d_call: NA
clone_size: NA
cdr3_aa: CASSRGEGAKPIDGGYTF
cdr3_nt: TGCGCCAGCAGCCGAGGGGAAGGAGCGAAGCCGATAGACGGTGGCTACACCTTC

j_call: TRBJ2-5
v_call: TRBV10-3
d_call: NA
clone_size: NA
cdr3_aa: CAIRGGQETQYF
cdr3_nt: TGTGCCATCAGGGGCGGACAAGAGACCCAGTACTTC

j_call: TRBJ2-1
v_call: TRBV18
d_call: NA
clone_size: NA
cdr3_aa: CASSRLGRNEQFF
cdr3_nt: TGTGCCAGCTCCCGACTAGGCCGAAATGAGCAGTTCTTC

j_call: TRBJ2-1
v_call: TRBV7-2
d_call: NA
clone_size: once
cdr3_aa: CASSLWGRNEQFF
cdr3_nt: TGTGCCAGCAGCTTATGGGGAAGGAATGAGCAGTTCTTC

j_call: TRBJ2-1
v_call: TRBV1
d_call: NA
clone_size: NA
cdr3_aa: CTSSQELASSNVYNEQFF
cdr3_nt: TGCACCAGCAGCCAAGAACTGGCTAGCAGTAATGTTTACAATGAGCAGTTCTTC

j_call: TRBJ2-5
v_call: TRBV29-1
d_call: TRBD2
clone_size: few
cdr3_aa: CSVTLGGLETQYF
cdr3_nt: TGCAGCGTGACCCTCGGGGGGTTAGAGACCCAGTACTTC

j_call: TRBJ1-5
v_call: TRBV28
d_call: NA
clone_size: NA
cdr3_aa: CASSLSWVRGQPQHF
cdr3_nt: TGTGCCAGCAGTTTATCTTGGGTGCGAGGTCAGCCCCAGCATTTT